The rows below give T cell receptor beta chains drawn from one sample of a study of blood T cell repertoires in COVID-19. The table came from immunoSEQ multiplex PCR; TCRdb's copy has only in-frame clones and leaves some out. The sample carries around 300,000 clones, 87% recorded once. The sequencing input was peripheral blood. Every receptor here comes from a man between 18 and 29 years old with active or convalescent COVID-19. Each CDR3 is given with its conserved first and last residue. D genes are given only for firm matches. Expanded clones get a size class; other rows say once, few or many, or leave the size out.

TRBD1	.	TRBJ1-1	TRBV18	TGTGCCAGCTCACCACGGGGCGGAGGACAGGACATGAACACTGAAGCTTTCTTT	CASSPRGGGQDMNTEAFF
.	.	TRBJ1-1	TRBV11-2	TGTGCCAGCAGCTTAGATAGGGCCAGGGGCACTGAAGCTTTCTTT	CASSLDRARGTEAFF
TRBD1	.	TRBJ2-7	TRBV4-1	TGCGCCAGCAGCCAAGGACAGGGTCGCGAGCAGTACTTC	CASSQGQGREQYF
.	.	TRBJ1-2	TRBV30	TGTGCCTGGAGCGTGGAGGGGGGGAGAAGGAATGGCTACACCTTC	CAWSVEGGRRNGYTF
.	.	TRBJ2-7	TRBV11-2	TGTGCCAGCAGCTTAGTAAGGGGCGGAGAGCAGTACTTC	CASSLVRGGEQYF
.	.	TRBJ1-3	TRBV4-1	TGCGCCAGCAGCCAAGTTGGAGGTTCTGGAAACACCATATATTTT	CASSQVGGSGNTIYF
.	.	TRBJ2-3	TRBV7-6	TGTGCCAGCAGCTTACGCCCCCGTGTAGCGGCTAGCACAGATACGCAGTATTTT	CASSLRPRVAASTDTQYF
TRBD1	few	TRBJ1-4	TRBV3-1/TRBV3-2	TGTGCCAGCAGCCAGAGGGGACAGGGCATCGGAAAACTGTTTTTT	CASSQRGQGIGKLFF
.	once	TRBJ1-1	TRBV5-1	TGCGCCAGCAGCTTGGGTCCGAGAACAGCTGGAATAAGTGAAGCTTTCTTT	CASSLGPRTAGISEAFF
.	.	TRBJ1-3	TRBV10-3	TGTGCCATCAGTGAGTCGGCGGCCAGCTCTGGAAACACCATATATTTT	CAISESAASSGNTIYF
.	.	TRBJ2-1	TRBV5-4	TGTGCCAGCAGCTTGAGACTCTCAAAAACACCCAATGAGCAGTTCTTC	CASSLRLSKTPNEQFF
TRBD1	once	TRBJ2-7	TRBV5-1	TGCGCCAGCAGCTTGGTCGGACAGGGGTCCTACGAGCAGTACTTC	CASSLVGQGSYEQYF
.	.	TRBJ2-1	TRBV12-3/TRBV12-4	TGTGCCAGCAGTATCACTAGCAATGAGCAGTTCTTC	CASSITSNEQFF
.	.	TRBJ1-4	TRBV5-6	TGTGCCAGCAGCGGATCGTTCGCGGCTAATGAAAAACTGTTTTTT	CASSGSFAANEKLFF
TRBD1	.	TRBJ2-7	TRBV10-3	TGTGCCATCAGTCCACAGGGGGCGGGCTACGAGCAGTACTTC	CAISPQGAGYEQYF
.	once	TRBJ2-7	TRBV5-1	TGCGCCAGCAGCCCTAGTAAGCCCTACGAGCAGTACTTC	CASSPSKPYEQYF
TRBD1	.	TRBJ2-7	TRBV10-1	TGCGCCGGGGGGACAGGGGACTACGAGCAGTACTTC	CAGGTGDYEQYF
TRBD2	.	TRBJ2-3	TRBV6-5	TGTGCCAGCAGTTACGGACTAGGGGCAGGAGATACGCAGTATTTT	CASSYGLGAGDTQYF